Following are 16 T cell receptor beta chains from one sample sequenced in a study of neoadjuvant anti-PD-1 for oral cavity cancer. Libraries were prepared by immunoSEQ multiplex PCR; TCRdb keeps only in-frame clonotypes and omits some of them. The repertoire holds approximately 72,000 clones, with around four fifths as singletons. The sample was PBMCs, taken before nivolumab (anti-PD-1) treatment. The receptors shown here come from a person aged 40-85 years with oral cavity squamous cell carcinoma.

This chain joins TRBV14 and TRBJ2-7, with TRBD2 matching 14 bases. The CDR3 loop spans 15 amino acids. V shed 1 base and J 5 bases; nucleotides not matched to a gene: 1. Germline CDR1 is SGHDN and CDR2 is FVKESK. The CDR3 DNA reads as TGTGCCAGCAGCCAAGGGGGACTAGCGGGAGACGAGCAGTACTTC. Its translation is CASSQGGLAGDEQYF.

The V and J genes are TRBV11-2 and TRBJ1-1; a possible D gene is TRBD1 (6 bases). The CDR3 consists of 17 residues. The V gene's germline CDR1 is SGHAT and CDR2 FQNNGV. The V and J ends lost 1 base and 2 bases respectively, with 17 bases between them. The CDR3 loop is CASSLVGVGHINTEAFF. The CDR3, as DNA: TGTGCCAGCAGCTTAGTCGGGGTGGGACACATAAACACTGAAGCTTTCTTT.

This chain joins TRBV27 and TRBJ2-2; D remains ambiguous. Looked up from germline, CDR1 is MNHEY and CDR2 is SMNVEV (reference sequence). CDR3 length: 18 residues. The V and J ends lost 4 bases and 1 base respectively, with 19 bases between them. CDR3 region: CASSSPPLTSKNTGELFF. The DNA for the CDR3 is TGTGCCAGCAGTTCTCCCCCCTTGACATCCAAGAACACCGGGGAGCTGTTTTTT.

This clone was detected only a few times. V gene TRBV11-2 combines with J gene TRBJ1-2; tentative D call: TRBD1 (5 bases). V shed 6 bases and J shed 7 bases, with 15 bases lying between them. The CDR3 loop spans 13 amino acids. The germline gives CDR1 SGHAT, CDR2 FQNNGV. The CDR3 spells CASRSTVFSGYTF. Written as DNA, the CDR3 is TGTGCCAGCAGATCGACAGTTTTCTCTGGCTACACCTTC.

This CDR3 reads CAWRKGNSNQPQHF. The CDR3, as DNA: TGTGCCTGGAGGAAGGGGAATAGCAATCAGCCCCAGCATTTT. The chain recombines TRBV30 with TRBJ1-5; possibly TRBD1 for D (5 bases). In germline, CDR1 is GTSNPN, CDR2 SVGIG (reference sequence). The CDR3 consists of 14 residues. V lost 3 bases and J 0 bases, leaving 9 bases between the germline ends.

The chain uses TRBV7-9 and TRBJ2-7, with D uncertain. Germline CDR1 SEHNR, CDR2 FQNEAQ (reference sequence). The CDR3 length is 13 residues. V was cut by 5 bases and J by 5 bases, with 13 bases left in between. This CDR3 is CASSPTPPDEQYF. As DNA, the CDR3 is TGTGCCAGCAGCCCAACTCCGCCGGACGAGCAGTACTTC.

The rearrangement links TRBV10-3 to TRBJ2-1; D gene ambiguous. This CDR3 region has 17 residues. Germline CDR1 ENHRY, CDR2 SYGVKD. The V end was cut by 2 bases, the J end by 0 bases, with 14 bases between. Here the CDR3 reads CAISEGVPSLSYNEQFF. The CDR3 nucleotides are TGTGCCATCAGTGAGGGAGTCCCCTCCCTCTCCTACAATGAGCAGTTCTTC.

V gene TRBV11-2 combines with J gene TRBJ2-7, with 11 bases that match TRBD1. This CDR3 region has 18 residues. From germline, CDR1 is SGHAT and CDR2 FQNNGV. Unmatched junction bases numbered 14, after V lost 5 bases and J lost 2 bases. The CDR3 nucleotides are TGTGCCAGCAGCCCACTCACCGGGACAGGGGGAGGAGCCTACGAGCAGTACTTC. It specifies CASSPLTGTGGGAYEQYF. Supplemented by reference TRBV11-2 and TRBJ2-7, the full variable domain reads EAGVAQSPRYKIIEKRQSVAFWCNPISGHATLYWYQQILGQGPKLLIQFQNNGVVDDSQLPKDRFSAERLKGVDSTLKIQPAKLEDSAVYLCASSPLTGTGGGAYEQYFGPGTRLTVT.

The CDR3 loop reads CASSFARVPGELFF. The DNA for the CDR3 is TGTGCCAGCAGCTTCGCCAGGGTACCCGGGGAGCTGTTTTTT. V gene TRBV11-2 combines with J gene TRBJ2-2; D may be TRBD1 (5 bases). Trimming took 3 bases from V and 6 from J, leaving 11 bases between them. This CDR3 comprises 14 residues. Germline V CDR1 and CDR2: SGHAT, FQNNGV.

Here the CDR3 reads CASSFGTGGYEQYF. DNA for the CDR3: TGTGCCAGCAGCTTTGGGACAGGGGGGTACGAGCAGTACTTC. The chain has TRBV5-6 and TRBJ2-7; 11 nucleotides match TRBD1. This CDR3 comprises 14 residues. CDR1 is SGHDT, CDR2 YYEEEE, per germline. Unmatched junction bases numbered 2, after V lost 2 bases and J lost 4 bases.

V gene TRBV5-5 combines with J gene TRBJ1-2; D is unclear. Trimming took off 0 bases at V and 7 bases at J, with 16 bases between the two ends. Germline V gene data show CDR1 as SGHKS and CDR2 as YYEKEE (reference sequence). CDR3 length equals 15 residues. CDR3 nucleotide sequence: TGTGCCAGCAGCTTGGACCTCAACAGAATAAGTGGCTACACCTTC. It translates to CASSLDLNRISGYTF. The entire variable domain, with the rest obtained from reference TRBV5-5 and TRBJ1-2, is as follows: DAGVTQSPTHLIKTRGQQVTLRCSPISGHKSVSWYQQVLGQGPQFIFQYYEKEERGRGNFPDRFSARQFPNYSSELNVNALLLGDSALYLCASSLDLNRISGYTFGSGTRLTVV.

The CDR3 protein is CASSQDLYEQYF. CDR3 DNA sequence: TGTGCCAGCAGCCAAGATCTCTACGAGCAGTACTTC. The genes are TRBV4-2 and TRBJ2-7; the D is unclear. The CDR3 has 12 amino acids. V gave up 0 bases and J gave up 3 bases, with 3 bases separating them. Germline lookup yields CDR1 LGHNA and CDR2 YNFKEQ.

The chain carries TRBV11-2 and TRBJ2-3; D possibly matches TRBD1 or TRBD2 (5 bases each). CDR1 is SGHAT and CDR2 is FQNNGV in the germline V gene. The germline V and J ends were trimmed by 1 base and 6 bases, with 17 bases remaining between them. The CDR3 length is 16 residues. The CDR3 loop reads CASSLGWDGGWDTQYF. DNA of the CDR3: TGTGCCAGCAGCTTAGGGTGGGATGGGGGTTGGGATACGCAGTATTTT.

The genes are TRBV2 and TRBJ2-2, with TRBD2 identical over 7 bases. Looked up from germline, CDR1 is SNHLY and CDR2 is FYNNEI. The CDR3 loop spans 14 amino acids. V gave up 7 bases and J gave up 4 bases; unmatched junction bases: 6. CDR3 loop: CASMLAGATGELFF. CDR3 sequence (DNA): TGTGCCAGCATGCTCGCGGGAGCCACCGGGGAGCTGTTTTTT.

V is TRBV11-1 and J is TRBJ2-7, with 10 bases lining up with TRBD1. The CDR3 consists of 15 residues. V lost 2 bases and J lost 5; bases outside the gene matches: 6. Germline V gene data show CDR1 as SGHAT and CDR2 as FQDESV (reference sequence). CDR3 DNA: TGTGCCAGCAGCTTACAAGGGACAGGGGACCACGAGCAGTACTTC. Translation: CASSLQGTGDHEQYF.

This clone was observed a few times. The chain links TRBV10-3 to TRBJ1-5; 7 bases map to TRBD1. Looked up from germline, CDR1 is ENHRY and CDR2 is SYGVKD. The ends lost 6 bases at V and 1 base at J; junction bases unmatched: 6. This CDR3 is 15 amino acids long. DNA for the CDR3: TGTGCCATCAGCTCCGGGACAGAGAGCAATCAGCCCCAGCATTTT. It specifies CAISSGTESNQPQHF.